Reported below is one T cell receptor beta chain. Its target antigen remains unknown. Per-base qualities were not stored, and no clone one base away is much larger. The data derive from a study of T cell responses to AZD1222 COVID-19 vaccine (dated by TCRdb to the early 2020s). Context from the whole study: AZD1222 recipients with second doses at about 4 weeks or about 12 weeks were pooled, because spike-specific TCR depth and breadth did not differ between schedules. A total of around 240 trial participants underwent TCR sequencing, of whom 200 to 220 had received two doses of AZD1222 and around 25 had received two doses of the MenACWY control vaccine. Trial participants were enrolled by age into 18-55, 56-69 and 70-plus year subgroups, with about 150, 28 and 57 TCR-sequenced participants respectively.

The CDR3 regions of human TCRbeta chains were analyzed by immunosequencing. The authors' analysis ran thus. Repertoire TCRs were checked for matches against a reference library of SARS-CoV-2-specific TCRs that had been generated using the MIRA antigen-specificity platform. Breadth was defined as the fraction of unique TCRs that were SARS-CoV-2-associated. Depth was defined as the fraction of total T cells that were SARS-CoV-2-associated. Using the MIRA data, each spike-specific TCR was mapped to the spike region that the TCR reacts to and placed in a CD4 or CD8 class. Log10-transformed breadth and depth values were compared by one-way ANOVA with Sidak's multiple comparisons tests. As stored in TCRdb, this immuneACCESS dataset retains in-frame rearrangements with V and J assigned. A fraction of the clones does not appear; measured against another copy, unresolved V genes explain less than half of the discrepancy, and the remainder lacks a known reason. The DNA gave D and trimming, while V, J and clone size come from that table. This sample is represented by about 100,000 clones; roughly 90% of them were singletons. The ten largest clones capture roughly 1.3% of the sample.

Deletion took 3 bases off V and 0 bases off J, with a span of 9 bases between the germline ends. Inclusive of the bounding cysteine and phenylalanine, the CDR3 is 15 residues long. Left in the record is the CDR3 DNA by itself, 45 bases read in frame from the first base. From the germline V gene, CDR1 is MNHNS and CDR2 is SASEGT. Results the study describes overall, beyond this receptor: Participants were mostly white British, with more females than males. The authors suggested clonal diversity may have been underestimated. The 56-69-year group was small, and its depth increase did not reach significance, likely because of low power. Because no day 14 peak-response samples were available, the repertoires could be characterized only after the peak T cell response. Conclusions about previously exposed vaccinees are limited, since just five to seven AZD1222 recipients were seropositive for SARS-CoV-2 at baseline. A significant rise in spike-specific TCR breadth and depth was observed after two AZD1222 doses relative to day 0 and relative to MenACWY recipients. Epitopes outside the regions mutated in the B.1.351 and B.1.1.7 variants were reportedly recognized by nearly half of the unique spike-specific TCRs. The vaccine-associated CD4 TCRs covered the entire spike protein, and the dominant responses fell in regions 160-218 and 743-854.

According to the study, the label for this sample's time point signals: baseline before first vaccination. Vaccinee samples came from UK trials COV001 and COV002, including a single-blind randomized controlled phase 2/3 trial of AZD1222 (ChAdOx1 nCoV-19) in healthy adults. Trial participant PBMC samples were collected at day 0 and day 28 after the second dose for TCRbeta chain sequencing. The chain joins TRBV6-1 to TRBJ1-3; the D gene cannot be named for sure. The sample here was peripheral blood, taken on day 0 of AZD1222 vaccination. The source is an adult in good health. The CDR3: CASSDGRFSGNTIYF. The DNA is TGTGCCAGCAGTGATGGGCGCTTCTCTGGAAACACCATATATTTT.